The 8 T cell receptor beta chains reported below all come from one sample, sequenced in a study of early T cells in non-severe SARS-CoV-2 infection. One entry per CDR3 protein results from TCRdb running MiXCR on the 5' RACE reads. The table lists tens of thousands of distinct CDR3 sequences, 7.5% to 9% of them singletons. Sample: whole blood, taken at baseline. Every receptor here comes from an adult who was a healthcare worker with PCR-confirmed SARS-CoV-2 infection or an uninfected control (not recorded which).

This chain uses TRBV28 with TRBJ2-7; D perhaps matches TRBD1 (5 bases). V was trimmed by 7 bases and J by 3 bases, leaving 10 bases between them. Germline CDR1 is MDHEN and CDR2 is SYDVKM. The CDR3 contains 12 residues. The CDR3 protein is CASMEGDYEQYF. CDR3 DNA sequence: TGTGCCAGCATGGAAGGGGACTACGAGCAGTACTTC. The full variable domain, completed using reference TRBV28 and TRBJ2-7, is DVKVTQSSRYLVKRTGEKVFLECVQDMDHENMFWYRQDPGLGLRLIYFSYDVKMKEKGDIPEGYSVSREKKERFSLILESASTNQTSMYLCASMEGDYEQYFGPGTRLTVT.

This clonotype was counted at least ten times. The chain couples TRBV11-2 to TRBJ2-2; 9 bases are a match to TRBD1. The CDR3 covers 16 residues. V lost 5 bases and J lost 0; bases outside the gene matches: 4. Germline lookup yields CDR1 SGHAT and CDR2 FQNNGV. CDR3 sequence: CASSTTGGANTGELFF. CDR3 in DNA: TGTGCCAGCAGCACGACAGGGGGAGCGAACACCGGGGAGCTGTTTTTT.

This clonotype turned up a few times. The J gene is TRBJ1-1, the V gene TRBV28; D gene uncertain. V gave up 2 bases and J gave up 1 base, with 5 bases separating them. Germline assignment: CDR1 MDHEN and CDR2 SYDVKM. The CDR3 is 13 residues long. The CDR3 DNA follows: TGTGCCAGCAGTTTAAAGGGGAACACTGAAGCTTTCTTT. Its protein is CASSLKGNTEAFF.

The CDR3 is CASSNEKLFF. In DNA, the CDR3 is TGTGCCAGCAGTAATGAAAAACTGTTTTTT. The genes are TRBV12-3 or TRBV12-4 and TRBJ1-4; D unresolved. Trimming shortened V by 5 bases and J by 5 bases, and 0 bases separated the two germline ends. The CDR3 has 10 amino acids.

This clonotype appeared many times. The CDR3 sequence: CASSQGGTGELFF. The DNA of the CDR3 is TGTGCCAGCAGCCAAGGGGGAACCGGGGAGCTGTTTTTT. This chain connects TRBV3-1 to TRBJ2-2; no definite D call. The CDR3 is made up of 13 amino acids. Trimming took off 1 base at V and 5 bases at J, with 5 bases between the two ends. Per the germline V gene, CDR1 is LGHDT and CDR2 is YNNKEL (reference sequence). The full variable domain, rest sourced from reference TRBV3-1 and TRBJ2-2, is DTAVSQTPKYLVTQMGNDKSIKCEQNLGHDTMYWYKQDSKKFLKIMFSYNNKELIINETVPNRFSPKSPDKAHLNLHINSLELGDSAVYFCASSQGGTGELFFGEGSRLTVL.

This clonotype came up many times. The V and J genes are TRBV7-2 and TRBJ2-7; D unclear. CDR1 and CDR2 from the germline V gene are SGHTA and FQGNSA. Trimming cost V 1 base and J 1 base, with 14 bases left between them. The CDR3 totals 16 residues. CDR3 coding DNA: TGTGCCAGCAGCTTAGGGTCAGCCCAGGCGTCCTACGAGCAGTACTTC. Amino acids: CASSLGSAQASYEQYF.

This clonotype was seen more than once but under ten times. The chain employs TRBV12-3 or TRBV12-4 and TRBJ1-2, with 8 bases identical to TRBD1. V lost 5 bases and J lost 6; bases outside the gene matches: 2. The CDR3 has 12 residues. This chain's CDR3 is CASSPGGHGYTF. CDR3 nucleotides: TGTGCCAGCAGTCCAGGGGGCCATGGCTACACCTTC.

There are a few counts of this clonotype. This chain uses TRBV4-3 with TRBJ2-1, with D perhaps TRBD1 or TRBD2 (6 bases each). Trimming took 0 bases from V and 4 from J, leaving 16 bases between them. The CDR3 consists of 17 residues. Germline V gene lookup returns CDR1 LGHNA and CDR2 YSLEER. The CDR3 DNA reads TGCGCCAGCAGCCAAGATTCTCTGGGGGGCGGGTACAATGAGCAGTTCTTC. Its protein product is CASSQDSLGGGYNEQFF.